The 5 T cell receptor beta chains given below trace back to one sample, sequenced in a study of T cell changes during pregnancy in multiple sclerosis. TCRdb's table, derived via immunoSEQ multiplex PCR, lists solely in-frame clones and lacks some. Found here are tens of thousands of clones, about 90% of them singletons; the top ten hold more than 8%. Sequences were derived from peripheral blood, sampled after pregnancy. The receptors stem from a female donor in good health, enrolled as a control in a pregnancy study.

The CDR3 here is CASSFGGLPKSEQYF. The CDR3 DNA is TGCGCCAGCAGCTTCGGAGGGCTTCCCAAGTCCGAGCAGTACTTC. This chain joins TRBV5-1 and TRBJ2-7; D perhaps matches TRBD2 (6 bases). The V end lost 2 bases, the J end lost 6 bases, and 18 bases lay between the germline ends. Germline V gives CDR1 SGHRS, CDR2 YFSETQ. There are 15 residues in the CDR3.

The rearrangement links TRBV20-1 to TRBJ1-1; D gene unclear. The CDR3 is 11 amino acids. CDR1 is DFQATT and CDR2 is SNEGSKA in the germline V gene (reference sequence). V was shortened by 3 bases and J by 5 bases, with 7 bases between the two germline ends. The CDR3 nucleotides are TGCAGTGCTAGTCTACTTACTGAAGCTTTCTTT. Translation: CSASLLTEAFF.

This clone was found once. This chain links TRBV5-1 with TRBJ2-7; 8 positions agree with TRBD1. After removal of 4 bases from V and 0 bases from J, the junction contained 6 bases not matched to a gene. Per germline, CDR1 SGHRS and CDR2 YFSETQ. This CDR3 is built from 15 residues. The CDR3 sequence: CASSLGQGSSYEQYF. In DNA, the CDR3 is TGCGCCAGCAGCCTAGGACAGGGCAGCTCCTACGAGCAGTACTTC.

The V and J genes are TRBV4-2 and TRBJ2-7, with 11 bases fitting TRBD2. Trimming took 2 bases from V and 5 from J; bases not matched to a gene: 11. This CDR3 contains 17 residues. Germline CDR1 and CDR2: LGHNA and YNFKEQ. As DNA, the CDR3 is TGTGCCAGCAGCCAAACTAGCGGGAGCTCCTCCCACGACGAGCAGTACTTC. Translating gives CASSQTSGSSSHDEQYF.

The gene calls are TRBV2 and TRBJ2-7, with D uncertain. CDR1 is SNHLY, CDR2 FYNNEI, per germline. V lost 3 bases and J 6 bases, leaving 18 bases between the germline ends. The CDR3 totals 15 residues. CDR3 bases: TGTGCCAGCAGTGACACCGATCAAGAGGTGACCGAGCAGTACTTC. Residues: CASSDTDQEVTEQYF.